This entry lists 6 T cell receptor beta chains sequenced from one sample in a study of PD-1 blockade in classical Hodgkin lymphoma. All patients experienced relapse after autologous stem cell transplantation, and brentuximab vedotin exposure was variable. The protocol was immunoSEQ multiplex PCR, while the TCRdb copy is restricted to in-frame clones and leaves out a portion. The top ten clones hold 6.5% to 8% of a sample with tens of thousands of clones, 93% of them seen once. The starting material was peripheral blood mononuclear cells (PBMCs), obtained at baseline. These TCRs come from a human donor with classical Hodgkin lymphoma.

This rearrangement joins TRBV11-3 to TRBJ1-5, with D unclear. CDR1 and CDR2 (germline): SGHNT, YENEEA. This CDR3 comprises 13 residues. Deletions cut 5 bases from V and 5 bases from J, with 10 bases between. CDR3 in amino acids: CASSETPYQPQHF. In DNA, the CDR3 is TGTGCCAGCAGCGAAACACCGTATCAGCCCCAGCATTTT.

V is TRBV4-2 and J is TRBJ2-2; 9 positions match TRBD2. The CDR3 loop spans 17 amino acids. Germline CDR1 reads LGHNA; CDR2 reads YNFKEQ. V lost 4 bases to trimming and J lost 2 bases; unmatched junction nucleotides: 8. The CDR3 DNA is TGTGCCAGCAGCCCGGGATTAGCGGGGGCTAACACCGGGGAGCTGTTTTTT. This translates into CASSPGLAGANTGELFF.

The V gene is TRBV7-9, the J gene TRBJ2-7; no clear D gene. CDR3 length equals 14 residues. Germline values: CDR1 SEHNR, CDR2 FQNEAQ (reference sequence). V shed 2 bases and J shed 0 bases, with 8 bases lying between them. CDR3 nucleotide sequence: TGTGCCAGCAGCTTAAAGGGCAGCTCCTACGAGCAGTACTTC. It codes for CASSLKGSSYEQYF.

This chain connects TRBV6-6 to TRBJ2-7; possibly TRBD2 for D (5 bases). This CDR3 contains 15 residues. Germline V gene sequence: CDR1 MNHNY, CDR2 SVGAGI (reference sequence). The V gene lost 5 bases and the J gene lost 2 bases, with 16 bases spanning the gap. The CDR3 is CASSPSGLFPYEQYF. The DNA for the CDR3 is TGTGCCAGCAGTCCCAGCGGCCTATTTCCCTACGAGCAGTACTTC.

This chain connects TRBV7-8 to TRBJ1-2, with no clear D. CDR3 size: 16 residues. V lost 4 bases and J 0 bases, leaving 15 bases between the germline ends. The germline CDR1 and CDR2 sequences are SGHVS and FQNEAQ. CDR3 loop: CASSSTVTEPNYGYTF. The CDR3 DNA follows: TGTGCCAGCAGCTCAACCGTTACGGAGCCTAACTATGGCTACACCTTC.

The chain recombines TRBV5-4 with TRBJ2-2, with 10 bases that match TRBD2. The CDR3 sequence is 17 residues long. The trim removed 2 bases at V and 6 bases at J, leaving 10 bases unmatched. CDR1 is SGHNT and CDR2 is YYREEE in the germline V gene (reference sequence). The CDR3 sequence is CASSFEVLAGVAGELFF. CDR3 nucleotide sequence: TGTGCCAGCAGCTTTGAGGTCCTAGCGGGAGTGGCCGGGGAGCTGTTTTTT.